The 9 T cell receptor beta chains given below trace back to one sample, sequenced in a study of identical twins. TCRdb processed the 5' RACE reads anew with MiXCR; each CDR3 protein has one entry. The data show just over 500,000 distinct CDR3 sequences, approximately 22% seen once. These data are also associated with another study on T cells expressing NK-cell markers.

Specimen: CD4+ T cells sorted from blood. The receptors here all came from a woman aged 18-29 years in good health.

The chain links TRBV12-3 or TRBV12-4 to TRBJ2-1, with D maybe TRBD1 (6 bases). The CDR3 covers 13 residues. V was trimmed by 7 bases and J by 6 bases, leaving 13 bases between them. CDR3 bases: TGTGCCAGCACCCGGGAAGGGGGCAATGAGCAGTTCTTC. Translation: CASTREGGNEQFF.

The table lists this clonotype with a few counts. The J gene is TRBJ2-3, the V gene TRBV5-1, with no clear D. This CDR3 is 16 amino acids long. V lost 1 base and J lost 5, with 17 bases in between. Germline V gene lookup returns CDR1 SGHRS and CDR2 YFSETQ. The DNA of the CDR3 is TGCGCCAGCAGCTTGTTGGCCAGACTTACGGGAGATACGCAGTATTTT. Protein product: CASSLLARLTGDTQYF.

There are a few counts of this clonotype. J is TRBJ2-3 and V is TRBV9; perhaps D is TRBD1 or TRBD2 (6 bases each). This CDR3 is 15 amino acids long. Trimming pared 6 bases from V and 6 bases from J, leaving 20 bases between. Germline loops: CDR1 SGDLS, CDR2 YYNGEE. The chain's CDR3 is CASNRDLNAGDTQYF. The CDR3 region has the DNA TGTGCCAGCAACAGGGACTTAAATGCGGGGGATACGCAGTATTTT.

This clonotype was seen a few times. The rearrangement joins TRBV20-1 to TRBJ2-5; D not resolved. The CDR3 has 12 amino acids. Germline V gene lookup returns CDR1 DFQATT and CDR2 SNEGSKA (reference sequence). V lost 3 bases, J lost 7 bases, and 12 bases lay in between. The CDR3 protein is CSASGVLWTQYF. The DNA for the CDR3 is TGCAGTGCTAGTGGGGTGCTTTGGACCCAGTACTTC.

This sequence joins TRBV12-3 or TRBV12-4 and TRBJ2-5; TRBD1 agrees at 8 bases. The CDR3 sequence is 12 residues long. J gave up 3 bases and V 6 bases, and 0 bases lay outside the gene matches. The CDR3: CASRTGEETQYF. The CDR3 coding sequence is TGTGCCAGCAGGACAGGGGAAGAGACCCAGTACTTC.

This chain links TRBV20-1 with TRBJ2-1, with 9 bases fitting TRBD2. Germline V gene lookup returns CDR1 DFQATT and CDR2 SNEGSKA (reference sequence). The V and J ends lost 4 bases and 5 bases, in that order; junction bases with no gene match: 12. This CDR3 contains 16 residues. The CDR3 reads CSANPTAGGRNNEQFF. The DNA for the CDR3 is TGCAGTGCTAATCCGACGGCGGGAGGGCGCAACAATGAGCAGTTCTTC.

This chain uses TRBV5-8 with TRBJ2-5; TRBD1 aligns across 7 bases. CDR1 SGHTS and CDR2 YDEGEE come from the germline V gene. After removal of 2 bases from V and 7 bases from J, the junction contained 11 bases not matched to a gene. The CDR3 spans 15 residues. The CDR3, as DNA: TGTGCCAGCAGCTTCGGGACAGTGGTGCTCGGGACCCAGTACTTC. Its protein is CASSFGTVVLGTQYF.

A few counts support this clonotype. The V gene is TRBV9, the J gene TRBJ2-7, with a tentative D call TRBD2 (5 bases). This CDR3 comprises 15 residues. V was shortened by 4 bases and J by 2 bases, with 16 bases between the two germline ends. Germline loops: CDR1 SGDLS, CDR2 YYNGEE. CDR3 sequence reads: CASSLTDSPAYEQYF. The CDR3, as DNA: TGTGCCAGCAGCCTGACGGACTCCCCTGCCTACGAGCAGTACTTC.

This clonotype has a handful of counts. This chain joins TRBV6-2 or TRBV6-3 and TRBJ1-5, with a possible D match to TRBD1 (6 bases). The CDR3 is 14 amino acids. Germline values: CDR1 MNHEY, CDR2 SVGEGT. The V end lost 6 bases, the J end lost 5 bases, and 14 bases lay between the germline ends. CDR3 bases: TGTGCCAGCAGATCCACAGGGATTTATCAGCCCCAGCATTTT. Protein: CASRSTGIYQPQHF.